These T cell receptor beta chains were read from a single sample in a study of T cells in Graves' hyperthyroidism and ophthalmopathy. MiXCR, applied by TCRdb to the multiplex PCR reads, yields one record per CDR3 protein. The data show 500,000 or so distinct CDR3 sequences, about 16% seen once. The source material was blood. These receptors were taken from a woman aged 30 to 39 with Graves' ophthalmopathy. Each CDR3 is given with its conserved first and last residue. Fields, in order: clone size, J gene, D gene, V gene, CDR3 protein, CDR3 DNA. The D gene is left open where the match is weak. Size is omitted from some rows. Given values are once, few, many or a class for expanded clones.

few	TRBJ2-1	-	TRBV5-4	CASSYGIYKPEQFF	TGTGCCAGCAGCTACGGGATTTACAAACCTGAGCAGTTCTTC
many	TRBJ1-1	-	TRBV30	CAWSVLGQVNTEAFF	TGTGCCTGGAGTGTACTTGGGCAGGTGAACACTGAAGCTTTCTTT
-	TRBJ2-4	-	TRBV6-2/TRBV6-3	CASSYSDLAKNIQYF	TGTGCCAGCAGTTACTCGGATTTAGCCAAAAACATTCAGTACTTC
-	TRBJ1-1	TRBD1	TRBV14	CASSQRTGVNTEAFF	TGTGCCAGCAGTCAACGAACAGGGGTGAACACTGAAGCTTTCTTT
-	TRBJ2-6	TRBD2	TRBV6-8	CASSYLEAGPSSGANVLTF	TGTGCCAGCAGTTACCTGGAAGCGGGGCCTTCCTCTGGGGCCAACGTCCTGACTTTC
-	TRBJ2-7	-	TRBV5-1	CASSLSAGEQYF	TGCGCCAGCAGCTTGTCAGCTGGCGAGCAGTACTTC
few	TRBJ2-5	-	TRBV29-1	CSARDGRETQYF	TGCAGCGCCCGTGACGGGAGAGAGACCCAGTACTTC
many	TRBJ2-5	-	TRBV18	CASSPRYGNQETQYF	TGTGCCAGCTCACCACGGTACGGGAACCAAGAGACCCAGTACTTC
many	TRBJ2-1	TRBD2	TRBV7-3	CASSLTGTSGRHVGPYNEQFF	TGTGCCAGCAGCTTAACTGGGACTAGCGGGAGGCATGTGGGTCCCTACAATGAGCAGTTCTTC
-	TRBJ2-3	-	TRBV27	CASSRGADGTDTQYF	TGTGCCAGCAGTAGAGGGGCAGATGGCACAGATACGCAGTATTTT
-	TRBJ1-1	TRBD1	TRBV5-1	CASSLMGQGLSEAFF	TGCGCCAGCAGCTTGATGGGACAGGGGCTTTCTGAAGCTTTCTTT
few	TRBJ1-1	-	TRBV19	CAPLPGPLTEAFF	TGTGCCCCTCTGCCAGGCCCCCTCACTGAAGCTTTCTTT
-	TRBJ1-5	-	TRBV29-1	CSVDLSGEDQPQHF	TGCAGCGTTGATTTGTCCGGGGAGGATCAGCCCCAGCATTTT
-	TRBJ2-1	TRBD2	TRBV4-3	CASSQDRGTVGLAGVGEQFF	TGCGCCAGCAGCCAAGACCGGGGCACGGTCGGACTAGCGGGAGTGGGTGAGCAGTTCTTC
-	TRBJ2-2	TRBD2	TRBV5-1	CASSSGLAGGPDTGELFF	TGCGCCAGCAGCTCGGGACTAGCGGGAGGGCCGGACACCGGGGAGCTGTTTTTT
many	TRBJ2-7	-	TRBV20-1	CSALTRAGGEQYF	TGCAGTGCCTTAACACGGGCCGGGGGCGAGCAGTACTTC
few	TRBJ1-6	-	TRBV6-1	CASSEGPGKDWNSPLHF	TGTGCCAGCAGCGAAGGTCCGGGCAAGGATTGGAATTCACCCCTCCACTTT
few	TRBJ2-3	-	TRBV6-6	CASSYSWGLNTDTQYF	TGTGCCAGCAGTTACTCCTGGGGGCTTAACACAGATACGCAGTATTTT
-	TRBJ2-7	TRBD2	TRBV20-1	CSANRASGEYEQYF	TGCAGTGCCAATAGAGCTAGCGGAGAATACGAGCAGTACTTC
-	TRBJ2-3	-	TRBV6-6	CASSYGVATDTQYF	TGTGCCAGCAGTTACGGAGTAGCGACAGATACGCAGTATTTT
-	TRBJ2-3	-	TRBV24-1	CATRWGDTQYF	TGTGCCACCAGGTGGGGGGATACGCAGTATTTT
few	TRBJ1-1	-	TRBV9	CASSPQSLNTEAFF	TGTGCCAGCAGCCCCCAGTCGTTGAACACTGAAGCTTTCTTT